Below, 18 T cell receptor beta chains from the same sample are listed, as sequenced in a study of blood T cells in healthy people across ages. Primers used in a second PCR of roughly 7 to 12 cycles were a sample-barcoded 5' primer and a J-beta primer mix. TCRdb itself ran the 5' RACE reads through MiXCR, one entry per CDR3 protein. The sample has about 680,000 distinct CDR3 sequences; around half are singletons. The sample was blood. The origin of the receptors is a woman aged 55-75 years in good health.

This rearrangement joins TRBV7-2 to TRBJ1-5; possible D gene TRBD1, 6 bases. This CDR3 has 15 amino acids. CDR1 and CDR2 (germline): SGHTA, FQGNSA. The ends were cut back, 5 bases at V and 2 bases at J, with 13 bases in the middle. For the CDR3, the DNA is TGTGCCAGCAGCACCCAGGGGAGTGGCAATCAGCCCCAGCATTTT. The encoded protein is CASSTQGSGNQPQHF.

This clonotype has more than one count but fewer than ten. V gene TRBV28 combines with J gene TRBJ2-3; 8 positions match TRBD1. The CDR3 runs 14 residues. The J segment lost 6 bases and the V segment lost 3 bases, leaving 5 bases of the junction unmatched. CDR1 MDHEN and CDR2 SYDVKM come from the germline V gene. CDR3 nucleotides: TGTGCCAGCAGTTTGCGGACAGGGAGGGATACGCAGTATTTT. Translation: CASSLRTGRDTQYF.

V usage is TRBV2 and J usage is TRBJ1-5; TRBD1 might be the D (6 bases). This CDR3 comprises 14 residues. Trimming pared 2 bases from V and 5 bases from J, leaving 10 bases between. The V gene's germline CDR1 is SNHLY and CDR2 FYNNEI. CDR3 amino acids: CASSEWGADQPQHF. The CDR3 coding sequence is TGTGCCAGCAGTGAATGGGGGGCCGATCAGCCCCAGCATTTT. Filled out from reference TRBV2 and TRBJ1-5, the complete variable domain reads EPEVTQTPSHQVTQMGQEVILRCVPISNHLYFYWYRQILGQKVEFLVSFYNNEISEKSEIFDDQFSVERPDGSNFTLKIRSTKLEDSAMYFCASSEWGADQPQHFGDGTRLSIL.

CDR3 loop: CAISVRVGDEQYF. The CDR3 nucleotides are TGTGCCATCAGTGTCAGGGTTGGGGACGAGCAGTACTTC. The rearrangement uses TRBV10-3 and TRBJ2-7, with D possibly matching TRBD1 (5 bases). Trimming took off 4 bases at V and 5 bases at J, with 12 bases between the two ends. Looked up from germline, CDR1 is ENHRY and CDR2 is SYGVKD. CDR3 length: 13 amino acids.

This clonotype has a handful of counts. V is TRBV7-2 and J is TRBJ1-2; D is unresolved. Trimming left V 1 base short and J 8 bases short, with 11 bases between. CDR1 and CDR2 from the germline V gene are SGHTA and FQGNSA. CDR3 length: 13 residues. The CDR3 protein is CASSLETRTGYTF. CDR3 coding DNA: TGTGCCAGCAGCTTAGAAACCCGTACGGGCTACACCTTC.

CDR3 nucleotide sequence: TGTGCCAGCAGCCAAGCTAGGGAGAATGAGCAGTTCTTC. It codes for CASSQARENEQFF. The chain combines TRBV4-2 with TRBJ2-1; a weak D match, TRBD2 (5 bases). The V gene lost 1 base and the J gene lost 7 bases, with 8 bases spanning the gap. Germline V CDR1 and CDR2: LGHNA, YNFKEQ. CDR3 length: 13 residues.

This clonotype was picked up one time. This chain uses TRBV20-1 with TRBJ2-4, with a weak D call TRBD2 (6 bases). Germline CDR1 and CDR2: DFQATT and SNEGSKA (reference sequence). The CDR3 is 16 residues long. V lost 0 bases and J 3 bases, leaving 15 bases between the germline ends. The CDR3, as DNA: TGCAGTGCTAGAGATCTTAGCGGCCGGGGCAAAAACATTCAGTACTTC. It translates to CSARDLSGRGKNIQYF.

This clonotype appeared a few times. The gene calls are TRBV4-2 and TRBJ2-1; D is perhaps TRBD2 (6 bases). The V and J ends lost 0 bases and 3 bases respectively, with 9 bases between them. Germline CDR1 and CDR2: LGHNA and YNFKEQ. The CDR3 is made up of 15 amino acids. The CDR3 protein is CASSQEMDYYNEQFF. The DNA for the CDR3 is TGTGCCAGCAGCCAAGAGATGGACTACTACAATGAGCAGTTCTTC.

A few counts support this clonotype. For the CDR3, the DNA is TGCGCCAGCAGCTTAGATCAGATGCAGACCTACGACCAGTACTTC. This encodes CASSLDQMQTYDQYF. V gene TRBV5-1 combines with J gene TRBJ2-4; no clear D gene. V was clipped by 2 bases and J by 13 bases, with 22 bases between them. Germline lookup yields CDR1 SGHRS and CDR2 YFSETQ. The CDR3 length is 15 residues.

This clonotype was observed a handful of times. This chain links TRBV28 with TRBJ2-5, with D possibly TRBD2 on 6 matching bases. The CDR3 runs 14 residues. The germline CDR1 and CDR2 sequences are MDHEN and SYDVKM. Trimming left V 6 bases short and J 4 bases short, with 15 bases between. CDR3 sequence: CASSPVGGGETQYF. CDR3 DNA: TGTGCCAGCAGCCCCGTGGGGGGAGGAGAGACCCAGTACTTC.

This chain's CDR3 is CSASGGLYGETQYF. The CDR3 region has the DNA TGCAGTGCTAGTGGGGGACTATATGGGGAGACCCAGTACTTC. This rearrangement joins TRBV20-1 to TRBJ2-5; 7 nucleotides match TRBD2. The trim removed 3 bases at V and 5 bases at J, leaving 9 bases unmatched. The CDR3 is 14 residues long. Germline V lookup: CDR1 DFQATT, CDR2 SNEGSKA (reference sequence).

The gene calls are TRBV9 and TRBJ1-4, with D possibly matching TRBD1 (5 bases). The CDR3 runs to 14 residues. Between the trimmed V and J ends, which lost 0 bases and 7 bases, there was a span of 10 bases. CDR1 is SGDLS, CDR2 YYNGEE, per germline. CDR3 DNA: TGTGCCAGCAGCGTAGGGTGGGACGGTGAAAAACTGTTTTTT. Translated: CASSVGWDGEKLFF.

CDR3 residues: CASSLDAGNGYGYTF. Here the CDR3 DNA reads TGCGCCAGCAGCTTGGATGCAGGGAACGGCTATGGCTACACCTTC. The chain has TRBV5-1 and TRBJ1-2; tentatively, D is TRBD1 (5 bases). CDR3 length equals 15 residues. The germline V gene has CDR1 SGHRS and CDR2 YFSETQ. The germline V and J ends were trimmed by 0 bases and 4 bases, with 13 bases remaining between them.

This chain connects TRBV7-2 to TRBJ2-3, with 7 positions matching TRBD2. Losses at the gene ends were 3 bases for V and 0 bases for J; bases not matched to a gene: 6. Per germline, CDR1 SGHTA and CDR2 FQGNSA. The CDR3 is made up of 16 amino acids. The CDR3 reads CASSFLLAASTDTQYF. The CDR3 DNA sequence: TGTGCCAGCAGCTTCCTCCTAGCGGCCAGCACAGATACGCAGTATTTT. Full variable domain (remainder filled in from reference TRBV7-2 and TRBJ2-3): GAGVSQSPSNKVTEKGKDVELRCDPISGHTALYWYRQSLGQGLEFLIYFQGNSAPDKSGLPSDRFSAERTGGSVSTLTIQRTQQEDSAVYLCASSFLLAASTDTQYFGPGTRLTVL.

This clonotype has only a few counts. The chain carries TRBV20-1 and TRBJ2-5; 8 nucleotides align to TRBD2. CDR3 length: 14 residues. The germline V gene encodes CDR1 DFQATT and CDR2 SNEGSKA (reference sequence). The trim removed 6 bases at V and 11 bases at J, leaving 17 bases unmatched. The CDR3 here is CSASRTSGPNEQYF. CDR3 nucleotide sequence: TGCAGTGCCTCGCGAACTAGCGGTCCCAATGAGCAGTACTTC.

This clonotype was seen just once. The chain joins TRBV7-9 to TRBJ2-1; weak D call: TRBD1 (6 bases). Trimming shortened V by 5 bases and J by 2 bases, and 22 bases separated the two germline ends. The CDR3 is made up of 18 amino acids. Germline loops: CDR1 SEHNR, CDR2 FQNEAQ (reference sequence). The CDR3 is CASSDIVSWTETYNEQFF. The CDR3 region has the DNA TGTGCCAGCAGCGATATTGTATCATGGACAGAAACCTACAATGAGCAGTTCTTC. Using reference TRBV7-9 and TRBJ2-1 for the parts outside the CDR3, the full variable domain is DTGVSQNPRHKITKRGQNVTFRCDPISEHNRLYWYRQTLGQGPEFLTYFQNEAQLEKSRLLSDRFSAERPKGSFSTLEIQRTEQGDSAMYLCASSDIVSWTETYNEQFFGPGTRLTVL.

In this sample, this clonotype turned up once. The chain recombines TRBV4-2 with TRBJ2-7; D is possibly TRBD1 or TRBD2 (5 bases each). V gave up 4 bases and J gave up 3 bases, with 19 bases separating them. The length of the CDR3 is 16 residues. Germline V gene lookup returns CDR1 LGHNA and CDR2 YNFKEQ. The CDR3 loop reads CASSRTSGSVIYEQYF. Here the CDR3 DNA reads TGTGCCAGCAGCCGCACCTCAGGGAGCGTGATCTACGAGCAGTACTTC.

J is TRBJ2-5 and V is TRBV6-6; D tentatively reads TRBD1 or TRBD2 (7 bases each). Germline CDR1 is MNHNY and CDR2 is SVGAGI (reference sequence). The CDR3 has 13 residues. V lost 8 bases and J lost 4, with 14 bases in between. The CDR3 DNA sequence: TGTGCCAGCGGGCCAGGGGGGGGAGAGACCCAGTACTTC. Translation gives CASGPGGGETQYF.